The clone carrying this T cell receptor (beta chain) has more than one count but fewer than ten. Its antigen is as yet unknown. This sample is part of a study of early stage breast cancer tumors. Points from the study as a whole: Compared with adjacent normal breast tissue, tumors showed 2 to 2.5-fold greater T cell density and higher clonality.

Each sample had two DNA replicates, 0.5 ug blood or roughly 1.4 ug tissue. Only in-frame clones appear in the TCRdb table, and some are missing; sequencing was by immunoSEQ multiplex PCR. The sample carries roughly 60,000 clones, roughly 80% recorded once. V was shortened by 2 bases and J by 10 bases, with 14 bases between the two germline ends. Germline CDR1 reads MNHEY; CDR2 reads SMNVEV (reference sequence). The CDR3 is made up of 13 amino acids. This chain links TRBV27 with TRBJ1-2, with D possibly being TRBD1 (6 bases). This sequence was found in a person aged 30-39 years with breast cancer. Sequenced material: blood. The CDR3 DNA is TGTGCCAGCAGTTTAGGCAGGACAGAGGACTACACCTTC. This codes for CASSLGRTEDYTF.